Here is one TCR beta chain with its context. The target antigen is unknown. Trimming cost V 10 bases and J 4 bases, with 22 bases left between them. The CDR3 extends over 15 amino acids. The germline CDR1 and CDR2 sequences are LGHDT and YNNKEL (reference sequence). A single record per CDR3 protein comes from TCRdb applying MiXCR to the 5' RACE reads. Altogether some 41,000 distinct CDR3 sequences are present, more than 14% being singletons, with the ten largest covering approximately 4%. The record originates from a study of neurological immune-mediated disorders. Findings and limits, study-wide: TCR clonal expansion peaked in HTLV-1-associated myelopathy patients and was lowest in multiple sclerosis patients. The absence of shared CDR3 amino acid sequences among expanded clones across subjects suggests private repertoires in all groups.

The chain links TRBV3-1 to TRBJ1-1, with D tentatively TRBD1 (6 bases). Material: CD4+ T cells from blood. This TCR came from an older woman with HTLV-1-associated myelopathy (HAM/TSP). In DNA, the CDR3 is TGTGCCATTAGCCCCGGGGGTGGGGGCGGCACTGAAGCTTTCTTT. This codes for CAISPGGGGGTEAFF.